What follows are 11 T cell receptor beta chains derived from one specimen sequenced in a study of OX40 agonist ivuxolimab in advanced cancers. Profiled with immunoSEQ multiplex PCR; TCRdb holds only in-frame clones, not every one. The table shows 25,000 to 35,000 clones, with around 86% occurring only once. The material sequenced was CD4+ or CD8+ T cells sorted from blood, taken in a trial of the OX40 agonist ivuxolimab. Source of these receptors: an adult with an advanced solid tumor such as melanoma, head and neck, liver or kidney cancer.

V gene TRBV9 combines with J gene TRBJ1-2, with D perhaps TRBD1 (6 bases). V lost 4 bases, J lost 6 bases, and 13 bases lay in between. Germline V gives CDR1 SGDLS, CDR2 YYNGEE. The length of the CDR3 is 13 residues. The CDR3 region is CASSQQGGNGYTF. The CDR3, as DNA: TGTGCCAGCAGCCAACAGGGAGGCAATGGCTACACCTTC.

The rearrangement uses TRBV5-1 and TRBJ1-5; maybe TRBD1 (5 bases). Germline V gives CDR1 SGHRS, CDR2 YFSETQ. V lost 0 bases, J lost 5 bases, and 12 bases lay in between. The CDR3 sequence is 15 residues long. In nucleotides, the CDR3 is TGCGCCAGCAGCTTGGAAGGAGGGGAGTATCAGCCCCAGCATTTT. Amino acid sequence: CASSLEGGEYQPQHF.

The chain combines TRBV6-1 with TRBJ2-5, with 11 positions matching TRBD2. The CDR3 has 14 residues. J gave up 2 bases and V 9 bases, and 5 bases lay outside the gene matches. Germline CDR1 MNHNS, CDR2 SASEGT. The CDR3 sequence: CASLAGGLQETQYF. In DNA, the CDR3 is TGTGCCAGTTTAGCGGGAGGGTTACAAGAGACCCAGTACTTC.

The CDR3 loop is CASSVGGAGSYEQYF. The CDR3 region has the DNA TGTGCCAGCAGCGTAGGGGGGGCCGGGTCCTACGAGCAGTACTTC. J is TRBJ2-7 and V is TRBV9; perhaps D is TRBD1 or TRBD2 (6 bases each). The CDR3 length is 15 residues. Germline lookup yields CDR1 SGDLS and CDR2 YYNGEE. V dropped 0 bases and J dropped 1 base, with 11 bases sitting between them.

DNA of the CDR3: TGTGCCAGTATGGGGGACGCGGCCGCCTACAATGAGCAGTTCTTC. Translating gives CASMGDAAAYNEQFF. The chain joins TRBV19 to TRBJ2-1, with D perhaps given as TRBD1 or TRBD2 (5 bases each). The V and J ends lost 7 bases and 2 bases respectively, with 15 bases between them. From germline, CDR1 is LNHDA and CDR2 SQIVND (reference sequence). The CDR3 loop spans 15 amino acids.

The rearrangement uses TRBV19 and TRBJ2-7, with 9 positions matching TRBD1. In germline, CDR1 is LNHDA, CDR2 SQIVND (reference sequence). The J segment lost 3 bases and the V segment lost 1 base, leaving 1 base of the junction unmatched. CDR3 size: 14 residues. The CDR3 DNA reads TGTGCCAGTAGTATAGGGGGACAGGGCTACGAGCAGTACTTC. The encoded protein is CASSIGGQGYEQYF.

The chain joins TRBV9 to TRBJ2-1; a possible D gene is TRBD2 (6 bases). This CDR3 is 14 amino acids long. Trimming removed 0 bases from V and 10 bases from J, with 14 bases in between. The V gene's germline CDR1 is SGDLS and CDR2 YYNGEE. The CDR3 sequence: CASSVESGVDEQFF. DNA of the CDR3: TGTGCCAGCAGCGTAGAATCGGGAGTGGACGAGCAGTTCTTC.

The chain combines TRBV2 with TRBJ2-2; D is perhaps TRBD1 or TRBD2 (5 bases each). The germline CDR1 and CDR2 sequences are SNHLY and FYNNEI. Trimming stripped 3 bases from V and 6 bases from J, with 14 bases between. This CDR3 region has 15 residues. In DNA form, the CDR3 reads TGTGCCAGCAGTGATAGGGGCCCGGAGGCCGGGGAGCTGTTTTTT. Its protein product is CASSDRGPEAGELFF.

The chain carries TRBV11-3 and TRBJ2-1; TRBD2 is a possible D gene (6 bases). V dropped 1 base and J dropped 7 bases, with 8 bases sitting between them. CDR1 is SGHNT, CDR2 YENEEA, per germline. The CDR3 runs to 13 residues. CDR3 residues: CASSLGGTNEQFF. The CDR3 DNA sequence: TGTGCCAGCAGCTTAGGGGGGACTAATGAGCAGTTCTTC.

Regarding this clone: Other DNA variants within this sample encode the same CDR3. This chain links TRBV27 with TRBJ2-3; D is undetermined. There are 14 residues in the CDR3. Trimming took 3 bases from V and 0 from J, leaving 7 bases between them. The V gene's germline CDR1 is MNHEY and CDR2 SMNVEV (reference sequence). CDR3 nucleotides: TGTGCCAGCAGTTTTGGCGGAAGCACAGATACGCAGTATTTT. Protein: CASSFGGSTDTQYF.

The chain combines TRBV7-9 with TRBJ1-5; no clear D. Germline V gene sequence: CDR1 SEHNR, CDR2 FQNEAQ (reference sequence). V was cut by 4 bases and J by 3 bases, with 10 bases left in between. CDR3 length equals 14 residues. The CDR3 nucleotides read TGTGCCAGCAGCTCCGGGAAGGTCAATCAGCCCCAGCATTTT. It specifies CASSSGKVNQPQHF.